This TCR beta chain was identified in a study of cytomegalovirus exposure and HLA in healthy donors. Study-wide results and limits: Subsequent analysis of the approximately 130 validation repertoires found a tendency for first-cohort TCR clusters to co-occur. For cytomegalovirus status, the classifier reportedly gave diagnoses with high specificity and sensitivity.

Germline V gives CDR1 LNHDA, CDR2 SQIVND (reference sequence). The CDR3 has 14 residues. The V gene lost 5 bases and the J gene lost 2 bases, with 13 bases spanning the gap. Concerning this clone: What it binds is not known.

The protocol was immunoSEQ multiplex PCR, while the TCRdb copy is restricted to in-frame clones and leaves out a portion. The profile shows 65,000 to 70,000 clones, 90% to 95% of them singletons. Sequencing input: PBMCs. This clonotype was obtained from a man between 18 and 35 years old in good health and CMV-seronegative. The chain recombines TRBV19 with TRBJ2-7; D possibly corresponds to TRBD1 (6 bases). CDR3 region: CASSSGQSAYEQYF. The CDR3 coding sequence is TGTGCCAGTAGTTCCGGACAGTCAGCCTACGAGCAGTACTTC.